This entry lists 27 T cell receptor beta chains sequenced from one sample in a study of blood T cell repertoires in COVID-19. The protocol was immunoSEQ multiplex PCR, while the TCRdb copy is restricted to in-frame clones and leaves out a portion. The profile shows about 200,000 clones, approximately 80% of them singletons. Sequencing input: peripheral blood. The receptors shown here come from a human donor in a cohort sampled during active COVID-19.

This sequence joins TRBV2 and TRBJ1-2; 9 bases match TRBD1. The CDR3 is 13 residues long. Germline trimming cut 5 bases from V and 6 bases from J; bases unmatched to any gene: 4. The germline CDR1 and CDR2 sequences are SNHLY and FYNNEI. The CDR3 sequence is CASSYRGRDGYTF. As DNA, the CDR3 is TGTGCCAGCAGTTACAGGGGGCGCGATGGCTACACCTTC.

The chain employs TRBV29-1 and TRBJ1-4, with 7 bases lining up with TRBD1. The CDR3 runs 13 residues. Germline V lookup: CDR1 SQVTM, CDR2 ANQGSEA. With 3 bases clipped from V and 7 bases from J, the junction kept 5 bases outside the gene matches. CDR3 region: CSVDSQGGEKLFF. The CDR3 coding sequence is TGCAGCGTTGACAGCCAGGGGGGTGAAAAACTGTTTTTT.

V is TRBV27 and J is TRBJ1-2; 7 bases agree with TRBD1. The CDR3 runs 15 residues. V trimming: 5 bases; J trimming: 7 bases; junction bases outside the gene matches: 13. In germline, CDR1 is MNHEY, CDR2 SMNVEV (reference sequence). For the CDR3, the DNA is TGTGCCAGCAGTCCCCGTACTGACAGGGAGATTGGCTACACCTTC. It specifies CASSPRTDREIGYTF.

The rearrangement links TRBV10-3 to TRBJ2-1; D is possibly TRBD2 (5 bases). In germline, CDR1 is ENHRY, CDR2 SYGVKD. The ends were cut back, 5 bases at V and 7 bases at J, with 18 bases in the middle. The CDR3 spans 15 residues. The CDR3 nucleotides are TGTGCCATCAGTCCAAGGGTCCTCAAGCGGAATGAGCAGTTCTTC. Its translation is CAISPRVLKRNEQFF.

The chain joins TRBV6-6 to TRBJ1-1; tentatively, D is TRBD1 (5 bases). V was clipped by 6 bases and J by 2 bases, with 13 bases between them. From germline, CDR1 is MNHNY and CDR2 SVGAGI (reference sequence). This CDR3 has 14 amino acids. CDR3 sequence: CASSPRTTNTEAFF. The DNA for the CDR3 is TGTGCCAGCAGCCCACGGACAACCAACACTGAAGCTTTCTTT.

J is TRBJ2-7 and V is TRBV7-9; tentatively, D is TRBD2 (5 bases). The CDR3 covers 15 residues. V lost 5 bases to trimming and J lost 2 bases, with 16 bases between them. Germline CDR1 SEHNR, CDR2 FQNEAQ (reference sequence). In DNA form, the CDR3 reads TGTGCCAGCAGCCTTCCGGGGTACCTAACCTACGAGCAGTACTTC. It codes for CASSLPGYLTYEQYF.

The chain uses TRBV3-1 (or the pseudogene TRBV3-2) and TRBJ1-6, with 8 positions matching TRBD1. The CDR3 sequence is 16 residues long. Germline values: CDR1 LGHDT, CDR2 YNNKEL (reference sequence). Losses at the gene ends were 4 bases for V and 10 bases for J; bases not matched to a gene: 12. CDR3 DNA: TGTGCCAGCAGCCCCCATCCCAGGGGGCGGAGATCACCCCTCCACTTT. It specifies CASSPHPRGRRSPLHF.

The V and J genes are TRBV19 and TRBJ1-1; 7 bases agree with TRBD1. This CDR3 region has 13 residues. The V segment lost 7 bases and the J segment 1 base; nucleotides outside the gene matches: 3. The V gene's germline CDR1 is LNHDA and CDR2 SQIVND (reference sequence). CDR3 bases: TGTGCCAGTACAGGGGGTCAGAACACTGAAGCTTTCTTT. It yields the protein CASTGGQNTEAFF.

The genes are TRBV7-9 and TRBJ2-5, with 11 nucleotides matching TRBD1. Germline loops: CDR1 SEHNR, CDR2 FQNEAQ (reference sequence). The CDR3 is 15 residues long. Unmatched junction bases numbered 1, after V lost 3 bases and J lost 1 base. The CDR3 DNA sequence: TGTGCCAGCAGCTTCGGGACAGGGGGCCAAGAGACCCAGTACTTC. It codes for CASSFGTGGQETQYF.

The chain uses TRBV15 and TRBJ2-1, with 9 bases lining up with TRBD1. The J segment lost 8 bases and the V segment lost 3 bases, leaving 5 bases of the junction unmatched. This CDR3 comprises 14 residues. Germline CDR1 reads LNHNV; CDR2 reads YYDKDF (reference sequence). Here the CDR3 reads CATSSYRGLDEQFF. For the CDR3, the DNA is TGTGCCACCAGCAGCTACAGGGGGCTGGATGAGCAGTTCTTC.

The chain carries TRBV6-5 and TRBJ1-2; unclear D gene. CDR1 is MNHEY and CDR2 is SVGAGI in the germline V gene. This CDR3 comprises 13 residues. Trimming took off 2 bases at V and 3 bases at J, with 7 bases between the two ends. CDR3: CASSYQRYYGYTF. In DNA, the CDR3 is TGTGCCAGCAGTTACCAGCGGTACTATGGCTACACCTTC.

The chain has TRBV4-2 and TRBJ1-4; a possible D gene is TRBD1 (5 bases). V shed 4 bases and J shed 4 bases, with 16 bases lying between them. The CDR3 has 16 amino acids. CDR1 and CDR2 from the germline V gene are LGHNA and YNFKEQ. The chain's CDR3 is CASSRNLGHGNEKLFF. The CDR3 DNA reads TGTGCCAGCAGCCGCAACCTAGGACACGGTAATGAAAAACTGTTTTTT.

The J gene is TRBJ1-2, the V gene TRBV19; D is unclear. Trimming left V 6 bases short and J 8 bases short, with 25 bases between. The CDR3 loop spans 16 amino acids. The germline gives CDR1 LNHDA, CDR2 SQIVND (reference sequence). The CDR3 coding sequence is TGTGCCAGTAGCCCCCATCCCGGGAGAGAGATCTGGGGCTACACCTTC. It is translated as CASSPHPGREIWGYTF.

The V call is TRBV9, the J call TRBJ1-1, with unresolved D. Germline V lookup: CDR1 SGDLS, CDR2 YYNGEE. V was clipped by 3 bases and J by 0 bases, with 9 bases between them. The CDR3 length is 14 residues. The CDR3 region is CASSALIMNTEAFF. CDR3 nucleotide sequence: TGTGCCAGCAGCGCACTTATTATGAACACTGAAGCTTTCTTT.

The chain uses TRBV18 and TRBJ2-2, with a possible D match to TRBD2 (5 bases). Germline CDR1 KGHSH, CDR2 LQKENI. This CDR3 is 16 amino acids long. Between the trimmed V and J ends, which lost 3 bases and 4 bases, there was a span of 15 bases. In DNA form, the CDR3 reads TGTGCCAGCTCACCCCTACTCGGGGTCAGCACCGGGGAGCTGTTTTTT. The encoded protein is CASSPLLGVSTGELFF.

V and J are TRBV27 and TRBJ1-2, with D maybe TRBD1 (6 bases). This CDR3 has 15 residues. From germline, CDR1 is MNHEY and CDR2 SMNVEV (reference sequence). Trimming stripped 2 bases from V and 1 base from J, with 11 bases between. In nucleotides, the CDR3 is TGTGCCAGCAGTTTACGCGGGGGCATTAACTATGGCTACACCTTC. Encoded protein: CASSLRGGINYGYTF.

V is TRBV6-5 and J is TRBJ2-5, with D maybe TRBD2 (7 bases). This CDR3 contains 14 residues. Deletions cut 0 bases from V and 4 bases from J, with 9 bases between. Germline V gene sequence: CDR1 MNHEY, CDR2 SVGAGI. The CDR3 DNA sequence: TGTGCCAGCAGTTACTCGGGGGGGCGAGAGACCCAGTACTTC. Protein: CASSYSGGRETQYF.

This clone was seen only a few times. CDR3 sequence reads: CASSHPHRGQPQHF. CDR3 bases: TGTGCCAGCAGCCACCCCCACAGGGGTCAGCCCCAGCATTTT. The chain carries TRBV3-1 (or the pseudogene TRBV3-2) and TRBJ1-5; 7 bases agree with TRBD1. The CDR3 length is 14 residues. Germline loops: CDR1 LGHDT, CDR2 YNNKEL (reference sequence). Germline trimming cut 3 bases from V and 6 bases from J; bases unmatched to any gene: 5.

The chain joins TRBV7-2 to TRBJ1-5; D remains ambiguous. V was trimmed by 1 base and J by 0 bases, leaving 7 bases between them. Germline lookup yields CDR1 SGHTA and CDR2 FQGNSA. CDR3 size: 15 residues. CDR3: CASSLVGASNQPQHF. The CDR3 nucleotides are TGTGCCAGCAGCTTAGTGGGAGCTAGCAATCAGCCCCAGCATTTT.

The chain recombines TRBV5-4 with TRBJ2-5; 10 bases line up with TRBD2. Trimming at V came to 3 bases and at J to 4 bases, leaving 6 bases not matched to a gene. The CDR3 totals 15 residues. The germline gives CDR1 SGHNT, CDR2 YYREEE (reference sequence). The CDR3 spells CASSWAGTSVETQYF. The CDR3 DNA reads TGTGCCAGCAGCTGGGCCGGGACTAGCGTAGAGACCCAGTACTTC.

About this clone: At one of its ends the junction is not consistent with the germline gene, which may arise from a read error. This sequence joins TRBV3-1 (or the pseudogene TRBV3-2) and TRBJ2-7; D is possibly TRBD1 (5 bases). CDR3 length: 13 amino acids. Germline V gene data show CDR1 as LGHDT and CDR2 as YNNKEL (reference sequence). This chain's CDR3 is CASSHEALQELHF. As DNA, the CDR3 is TGTGCCAGCAGCCATGAAGCCTTACAGGAGTTGCACTTC.

The gene calls are TRBV7-2 and TRBJ2-5; the match to TRBD1 covers 9 bases. Germline loops: CDR1 SGHTA, CDR2 FQGNSA. The CDR3 sequence is 17 residues long. Trimming took 2 bases from V and 3 from J; bases not matched to a gene: 10. The CDR3 sequence is CASSLWGVGTGKETQYF. CDR3 bases: TGTGCCAGCAGCTTATGGGGGGTCGGGACAGGGAAAGAGACCCAGTACTTC.

There are a few counts of this clone. V usage is TRBV6-1 and J usage is TRBJ1-2, with D hard to call. V lost 1 base and J lost 3, with 6 bases in between. The CDR3 covers 13 residues. Looked up from germline, CDR1 is MNHNS and CDR2 is SASEGT. The CDR3 coding sequence is TGTGCCAGCAGTGAAGGAGTTTACTATGGCTACACCTTC. Its protein product is CASSEGVYYGYTF.

The chain uses TRBV7-2 and TRBJ1-2; perhaps TRBD1 as D (5 bases). The V gene lost 8 bases and the J gene lost 0 bases, with 10 bases spanning the gap. Per germline, CDR1 SGHTA and CDR2 FQGNSA. CDR3 length: 13 amino acids. The CDR3 is CASQGNPNYGYTF. In DNA form, the CDR3 reads TGTGCCAGCCAGGGCAACCCTAACTATGGCTACACCTTC.

V is TRBV6-2 or TRBV6-3 and J is TRBJ2-1, with 14 bases matching TRBD2. V lost 6 bases and J lost 6; bases outside the gene matches: 4. The CDR3 runs 15 residues. The germline V gene has CDR1 MNHEY and CDR2 SVGEGT. This chain's CDR3 is CASRYGLAGGNEQFF. The CDR3 DNA is TGTGCCAGCAGGTACGGACTAGCGGGAGGCAATGAGCAGTTCTTC.

This clone was seen just once. The V gene is TRBV18, the J gene TRBJ2-3; a possible D gene is TRBD1 (6 bases). Deletions cut 0 bases from V and 6 bases from J, with 13 bases between. Looked up from germline, CDR1 is KGHSH and CDR2 is LQKENI. The CDR3 contains 15 residues. The CDR3 here is CASSPPGRGRDTQYF. The CDR3 DNA follows: TGTGCCAGCTCACCACCTGGCAGGGGTAGGGATACGCAGTATTTT.

The chain couples TRBV6-6 to TRBJ2-1; 9 bases match TRBD2. CDR1 and CDR2 (germline): MNHNY, SVGAGI (reference sequence). With V trimmed by 3 bases and J by 7 bases, 1 base remained unmatched. CDR3 length: 13 residues. CDR3 region: CASSYTSGNEQFF. The CDR3 DNA is TGTGCCAGCAGTTATACTAGCGGGAATGAGCAGTTCTTC.